Listed below are T cell receptor beta chains from one sample, sequenced in a study of T cell repertoires in cytomegalovirus infection. These receptors have no known antigen. TCRdb passed the reads through MiXCR, listing each CDR3 protein once. The sample includes 640,000 or so distinct CDR3 sequences, 30% to 35% of them seen just once. The source was cultured PBMCs, collected from culture after CMV antigen stimulation. The source of these receptors is a human donor in good health (CMV status not recorded). Some clones in this sample may be carry-over from other donors' samples. Both conserved end residues are part of each CDR3. D genes are given only for firm matches. Expanded clones are given a class, and other clones once, few, many or no size at all.

>.|TRBJ2-7|TRBV11-2|.
TGTGCCAGCAGCCCTGGAGTGCGCTCCTACGAGCAGTACTTC
CASSPGVRSYEQYF
>.|TRBJ2-7|TRBV15|once
TGTGCCACCAGCAGAGGACAGACCTACGAGCAGTACTTC
CATSRGQTYEQYF
>.|TRBJ1-5|TRBV10-3|.
TGTGCCATCAGCGGAGGGGCTGGAGGGCAGCAGCCCCAGCATTTT
CAISGGAGGQQPQHF
>.|TRBJ2-2|TRBV14|once
TGTGCCAGCAGCCAAGCGGTCTGGGCCGGGGAGCTGTTTTTT
CASSQAVWAGELFF
>.|TRBJ1-1|TRBV11-2|.
TGTGCCAGCAGCTTAGGACGGGGCAGGTCAATGAACACTGAAGCTTTCTTT
CASSLGRGRSMNTEAFF
>.|TRBJ2-7|TRBV7-6|.
TGTGCCAGCAGCTCAGGGCCCGACGAGCAGTACTTC
CASSSGPDEQYF
>TRBD2|TRBJ2-1|TRBV12-3/TRBV12-4|few
TGTGCCAGCAGCCATAGCGGGAGTCGGGCGGGAGATGAGCAGTTCTTC
CASSHSGSRAGDEQFF
>.|TRBJ2-5|TRBV24-1|.
TGTGCCACCAGTGATTTCCGGGCCCCAGGAACCCAGTACTTC
CATSDFRAPGTQYF
>.|TRBJ2-3|TRBV10-3|few
TGTGCCATCGGCGCTAGGCAGGGCACAGATACGCAGTATTTT
CAIGARQGTDTQYF
>.|TRBJ2-5|TRBV20-1|few
TGCAGTGCTAGCGATCACAGACAAGAGACCCAGTACTTC
CSASDHRQETQYF
>TRBD1|TRBJ2-1|TRBV6-2/TRBV6-3|.
TGTGCCAGCAGCAGACAGGGGCCTGACTACAATGAGCAGTTCTTC
CASSRQGPDYNEQFF
>TRBD2|TRBJ2-5|TRBV6-6|.
TGTGCCAGCAGTTACTGGGGACTAGCCAACGAGGAGACCCAGTACTTC
CASSYWGLANEETQYF
>.|TRBJ1-5|TRBV7-2|many
TGTGCCAGCAGCTCCGACGGGTATAGCAATCAGCCCCAGCATTTT
CASSSDGYSNQPQHF
>TRBD2|TRBJ2-7|TRBV29-1|.
TGCAGCGCACTAGCGGAATACGAGCAGTACTTC
CSALAEYEQYF
>.|TRBJ2-3|TRBV5-5|.
TGTGCCAGCAGCTTGATAGGGGGGACCTCGTTGTTCACAGATACGCAGTATTTT
CASSLIGGTSLFTDTQYF
>.|TRBJ2-6|TRBV6-1|few
TGTGCCAGCATAAGTCCGGACTCTGGGGCCAACGTCCTGACTTTC
CASISPDSGANVLTF
>TRBD1|TRBJ2-7|TRBV28|.
TGTGCCAGCAGTCCCAAGGGGACAGGGAGGCGGTACGAGCAGTACTTC
CASSPKGTGRRYEQYF
>TRBD1|TRBJ2-2|TRBV5-1|few
TGCGCCAGCAGCTTGGATCCGGACAGGGTCCTGGGCGGGGAGCTGTTTTTT
CASSLDPDRVLGGELFF
>TRBD1|TRBJ2-7|TRBV7-4|.
TGTGCCAGCAGCTCCGGGACAGGGTTGGACTTC
CASSSGTGLDF
>TRBD1|TRBJ1-2|TRBV12-3/TRBV12-4|.
TGTGCCAGCAGTCCCGGGACAGGGGCTTATGGCTACACCTTC
CASSPGTGAYGYTF
>TRBD2|TRBJ2-3|TRBV4-3|few
TGCGCCAGCAGCCAACACAGGACTAGCGGGACGAGCGCAGATACGCAGTATTTT
CASSQHRTSGTSADTQYF
>.|TRBJ1-4|TRBV6-6|.
TGTGCCAGCAGTTACGCCGGTGCAACTAATGAAAAACTGTTTTTT
CASSYAGATNEKLFF
>TRBD1|TRBJ2-3|TRBV7-9|.
TGTGCCAGCAGCCCCCCGGGACAGCGCACAGATACGCAGTATTTT
CASSPPGQRTDTQYF
>TRBD2|TRBJ2-2|TRBV6-2/TRBV6-3|.
TGTGCCAGCAGTCTACTGACTAGCGGGAGTTGGGCTTTCACCGGGGAGCTGTTTTTT
CASSLLTSGSWAFTGELFF
>.|TRBJ2-1|TRBV7-3|many
TGTGCCAGCAGCTGGGAGATTGGGCTAGCGACCAATGAGCAGTTCTTC
CASSWEIGLATNEQFF
>TRBD2|TRBJ2-7|TRBV2|few
TGTGCCAGCAGTGTCACTAGCGGGAGTCACTCCTACGAGCAGTACTTC
CASSVTSGSHSYEQYF
>.|TRBJ1-4|TRBV15|few
TGTGCCACCAGCAGAGATATCCCAGGCCGCGGAAAACTGTTTTTT
CATSRDIPGRGKLFF
>TRBD2|TRBJ2-1|TRBV19|.
TGTGCCAGCTGGGGCGGGGGAAGCTCCTACAATGAGCAGTTCTTC
CASWGGGSSYNEQFF
>.|TRBJ2-3|TRBV5-4|.
TGTGCCAGCAGCTTGTCGCACAGTAGCACAGATACGCAGTATTTT
CASSLSHSSTDTQYF
>TRBD1|TRBJ1-5|TRBV19|.
TGTGCCAGTAGGCGGGACAGCAGCGGCCCCCAGCATTTT
CASRRDSSGPQHF
>.|TRBJ2-3|TRBV11-2|few
TGTGCCAGCAGCTCCGATCGTAGGGATACGCAGTATTTT
CASSSDRRDTQYF
>.|TRBJ2-3|TRBV27|.
TGTGCCAGCAGTTTATCAACCCACCATACGCAGTATTTT
CASSLSTHHTQYF
>.|TRBJ2-3|TRBV20-1|once
TGCAGTGCTAGCTTCCTCGGCAGCACAGATACGCAGTATTTT
CSASFLGSTDTQYF
>.|TRBJ1-1|TRBV7-8|many
TGTGCCAGCAGCTTACCTCCGGGTTCCAACACTGAAGCTTTCTTT
CASSLPPGSNTEAFF
>.|TRBJ2-5|TRBV5-5|.
TGTGCCAGCAGCTTGGAAGGGGTTGTAGAGACCCAGTACTTC
CASSLEGVVETQYF
>.|TRBJ2-3|TRBV12-3/TRBV12-4|few
TGTGCCAGCAAGGAAAGCACAGATACGCAGTATTTT
CASKESTDTQYF
>TRBD2|TRBJ2-7|TRBV7-8|many
TGTGCCAGCAGCTTGAGGCGGGAGAGAAGAGACGAGCAGTACTTC
CASSLRRERRDEQYF
>.|TRBJ2-3|TRBV12-3/TRBV12-4|many
TGTGCCAGCAGTTTGGTTATCTCCACAGATACGCAGTATTTT
CASSLVISTDTQYF
>TRBD2|TRBJ2-7|TRBV6-6|.
TGTGCCAGCAATAGAGGGACTAGCGGGAGCAAACCCTACGAGCAGTACTTC
CASNRGTSGSKPYEQYF
>.|TRBJ1-1|TRBV7-2|few
TGTGCCAGCAGCTTATCCCTCAGTACCTGGAACACTGAAGCTTTCTTT
CASSLSLSTWNTEAFF
>.|TRBJ1-1|TRBV6-5|many
TGTGCCAGCAGTTACTGGGACTTGAGGAACACTGAAGCTTTCTTT
CASSYWDLRNTEAFF
>TRBD1|TRBJ2-3|TRBV5-1|.
TGCGCCAGCAAGGGACAGGGGTCAACCACAGATACGCAGTATTTT
CASKGQGSTTDTQYF
>TRBD2|TRBJ2-2|TRBV19|.
TGTGCCAGTAGTACCTTCGGGGGGTCGAACACCGGGGAGCTGTTTTTT
CASSTFGGSNTGELFF
>.|TRBJ2-1|TRBV4-3|once
TGCGCCAGCAGCCAAGACCCGGAACTAGCATCCTCCTACAATGAGCAGTTCTTC
CASSQDPELASSYNEQFF
>.|TRBJ2-7|TRBV5-6|.
TGTGCCAGCAGCTTGGGATTTCGGGCAGCGCACTACGAGCAGTACTTC
CASSLGFRAAHYEQYF
>TRBD1|TRBJ2-1|TRBV20-1|.
TGCAGTGCTAGAGATTGGACAGGGGGATCGGCCAGTGAGCAGTTCTTC
CSARDWTGGSASEQFF
>.|TRBJ1-1|TRBV7-9|.
TGTGCCAGCAGCGTGGGGGTGGGGGTTCCCACTGAAGCTTTCTTT
CASSVGVGVPTEAFF
>TRBD2|TRBJ2-5|TRBV18|.
TGTGCCAGCTCACCACGTAGCGGGGAGACCCAGTACTTC
CASSPRSGETQYF
>.|TRBJ1-5|TRBV18|.
TGTGCCAGCTCAACCGAGAACGGGGGGCCCCAGCATTTT
CASSTENGGPQHF
>.|TRBJ2-1|TRBV19|few
TGTGCCAGTAGTATTAATATAGGGAGTGAGCAGTTCTTC
CASSINIGSEQFF
>.|TRBJ2-7|TRBV20-1|.
TGCAGTGCTAGGTCTTCTCCGACCTACGAGCAGTACTTC
CSARSSPTYEQYF